Below, 32 T cell receptor beta chains from the same sample are listed, as sequenced in a study of T cell responses to AZD1222 COVID-19 vaccine. Clones were sequenced by immunoSEQ multiplex PCR, and TCRdb holds only the in-frame ones, with some missing. The sample includes approximately 50,000 clones, 85% to 90% of them seen just once. This specimen was peripheral blood, taken on day 0 of MenACWY control vaccination. Receptors were obtained from an adult in good health.

This sequence joins TRBV9 and TRBJ1-6; perhaps TRBD1 as D (6 bases). CDR3 size: 15 residues. The V gene lost 2 bases and the J gene lost 7 bases, with 13 bases spanning the gap. Germline V gene sequence: CDR1 SGDLS, CDR2 YYNGEE. The CDR3 DNA sequence: TGTGCCAGCAGCGTGAGACAGGCGGGGAATTCACCCCTCCACTTT. Translating it yields CASSVRQAGNSPLHF.

This clone was seen only a few times. Other DNA sequences in this specimen translate into the identical CDR3. This chain links TRBV5-6 with TRBJ1-4; D ambiguous. The CDR3 has 14 amino acids. Germline V gene data show CDR1 as SGHDT and CDR2 as YYEEEE. Trimming removed 1 base from V and 2 bases from J, with 6 bases in between. CDR3 sequence reads: CASSLIATNEKLFF. CDR3 bases: TGTGCCAGCAGCTTGATAGCGACTAATGAAAAACTGTTTTTT. Filled out from reference TRBV5-6 and TRBJ1-4, the complete variable domain reads DAGVTQSPTHLIKTRGQQVTLRCSPKSGHDTVSWYQQALGQGPQFIFQYYEEEERQRGNFPDRFSGHQFPNYSSELNVNALLLGDSALYLCASSLIATNEKLFFGSGTQLSVL.

The rearrangement links TRBV6-2 or TRBV6-3 to TRBJ2-3, with 9 positions matching TRBD1. This CDR3 has 17 residues. The germline V gene encodes CDR1 MNHEY and CDR2 SVGEGT. V lost 0 bases to trimming and J lost 3 bases; unmatched junction nucleotides: 7. The CDR3 DNA reads as TGTGCCAGCAGTTACTCGCAGACAGGGGGTGGTACAGATACGCAGTATTTT. Translation: CASSYSQTGGGTDTQYF.

The genes are TRBV6-6 and TRBJ2-1; 9 bases are shared with TRBD2. The CDR3 is 15 residues long. Trimming cost V 6 bases and J 2 bases; bases outside gene matches: 5. In germline, CDR1 is MNHNY, CDR2 SVGAGI (reference sequence). The CDR3 DNA reads TGTGCCAGCAGCAACAGCGGGAGGACCTACAATGAGCAGTTCTTC. This codes for CASSNSGRTYNEQFF.

This clone has only one observation. V usage is TRBV29-1 and J usage is TRBJ1-1; TRBD1 aligns across 7 bases. The J segment lost 4 bases and the V segment lost 6 bases, leaving 8 bases of the junction unmatched. Germline-derived CDR1 and CDR2 are SQVTM and ANQGSEA. The CDR3 runs to 13 residues. CDR3 DNA: TGCAGCGTGGCGGGGACAGTGGGCACTGAAGCTTTCTTT. It translates to CSVAGTVGTEAFF.

The table lists this clone with a count of one. V usage is TRBV3-1 (or the pseudogene TRBV3-2) and J usage is TRBJ2-5; TRBD1 matches at 11 bases. V lost 4 bases to trimming and J lost 2 bases; unmatched junction nucleotides: 6. The CDR3 loop spans 16 amino acids. CDR1 and CDR2 (germline): LGHDT, YNNKEL (reference sequence). The CDR3 DNA sequence: TGTGCCAGCAGCCTAAGGACAGGGGGCGTGCAAGAGACCCAGTACTTC. Translated: CASSLRTGGVQETQYF.

The J gene is TRBJ2-5, the V gene TRBV3-1 (or the pseudogene TRBV3-2); TRBD2 matches 7 bases. V trimming: 6 bases; J trimming: 4 bases; junction bases outside the gene matches: 11. This CDR3 has 15 amino acids. CDR1 LGHDT and CDR2 YNNKEL come from the germline V gene (reference sequence). The CDR3 reads CASRNQGGSGETQYF. DNA for the CDR3: TGTGCCAGCAGGAACCAAGGCGGGAGTGGAGAGACCCAGTACTTC.

This clone was found a few times. The chain recombines TRBV6-4 with TRBJ2-2; D ambiguous. CDR3 length: 14 residues. Germline V gives CDR1 MRHNA, CDR2 SNTAGT. V lost 5 bases, J lost 3 bases, and 10 bases lay in between. DNA for the CDR3: TGTGCCAGCAGTCCTCAGGAGCACACCGGGGAGCTGTTTTTT. This translates into CASSPQEHTGELFF.

This clone appeared once. The V and J genes are TRBV5-6 and TRBJ1-6; D unresolved. From germline, CDR1 is SGHDT and CDR2 YYEEEE. The CDR3 is 18 residues long. The V gene lost 1 base and the J gene lost 0 bases, with 14 bases spanning the gap. The CDR3 coding sequence is TGTGCCAGCAGCTTGTCCGCCGGGGAAAGCTCCTATAATTCACCCCTCCACTTT. It specifies CASSLSAGESSYNSPLHF.

The rearrangement uses TRBV28 and TRBJ2-5, with TRBD2 identical over 11 bases. CDR1 and CDR2 (germline): MDHEN, SYDVKM. Unmatched junction bases numbered 6, after V lost 5 bases and J lost 4 bases. This CDR3 region has 15 residues. The CDR3 sequence is CASSLGTSGSETQYF. The CDR3 DNA follows: TGTGCCAGCAGTCTAGGGACTAGCGGTTCAGAGACCCAGTACTTC.

CDR3 bases: TGTGCCAGCAGCTTAGATCAGGGGTCCTACGAGCAGTACTTC. It specifies CASSLDQGSYEQYF. This sequence joins TRBV7-2 and TRBJ2-7; D perhaps matches TRBD1 (6 bases). The germline CDR1 and CDR2 sequences are SGHTA and FQGNSA. The CDR3 contains 14 residues. With 1 base removed from V and 1 base from J, the gap between germline ends came to 8 bases.

The chain carries TRBV10-3 and TRBJ2-1; 10 positions agree with TRBD2. J gave up 8 bases and V 3 bases, and 7 bases lay outside the gene matches. The CDR3 has 15 amino acids. CDR1 and CDR2 (germline): ENHRY, SYGVKD. The CDR3 region has the DNA TGTGCCATCAGTGAAGGAGCGGGAGGGCCGGATGAGCAGTTCTTC. It specifies CAISEGAGGPDEQFF.

The chain has TRBV3-1 (or the pseudogene TRBV3-2) and TRBJ2-5; 9 nucleotides align to TRBD1. CDR3 length: 18 residues. J gave up 1 base and V 0 bases, and 9 bases lay outside the gene matches. Looked up from germline, CDR1 is LGHDT and CDR2 is YNNKEL (reference sequence). DNA of the CDR3: TGTGCCAGCAGCCAAGATAAATTTTGGGGACAGGGCCAAGAGACCCAGTACTTC. Translating gives CASSQDKFWGQGQETQYF.

The chain combines TRBV7-2 with TRBJ1-1; D gene ambiguous. Trimming pared 5 bases from V and 4 bases from J, leaving 14 bases between. The CDR3 runs to 14 residues. The germline V gene has CDR1 SGHTA and CDR2 FQGNSA. The CDR3: CASSPLGSSTEAFF. CDR3 DNA: TGTGCCAGCAGCCCTCTGGGCTCGAGCACTGAAGCTTTCTTT.

The rearrangement joins TRBV4-3 to TRBJ2-6, with D perhaps TRBD1 or TRBD2 (5 bases each). Trimming removed 2 bases at V and 4 bases at J, with 18 bases between. This CDR3 spans 18 amino acids. Germline V CDR1 and CDR2: LGHNA, YSLEER. CDR3 nucleotide sequence: TGCGCCAGCAGCCAATTTCCCGTTGGTGGGGGAGGGGCCAACGTCCTGACTTTC. This gives the protein CASSQFPVGGGGANVLTF.

J is TRBJ2-3 and V is TRBV18; D could derive from TRBD1 or TRBD2 (5 bases each). CDR3 size: 14 residues. The V gene lost 2 bases and the J gene lost 3 bases, with 9 bases spanning the gap. The germline gives CDR1 KGHSH, CDR2 LQKENI. CDR3 sequence reads: CASSPTRGTDTQYF. CDR3 DNA: TGTGCCAGCTCACCAACGAGGGGAACAGATACGCAGTATTTT.

V and J are TRBV4-2 and TRBJ1-5, with unresolved D. Germline CDR1 is LGHNA and CDR2 is YNFKEQ. The CDR3 contains 16 residues. Trimming cost V 4 bases and J 16 bases, with 29 bases left between them. The chain's CDR3 is CASSRENLDSLAPLHF. DNA for the CDR3: TGTGCCAGCAGCCGGGAGAACCTGGATTCACTTGCGCCATTACATTTT.

This sequence joins TRBV9 and TRBJ2-7; maybe TRBD2 (5 bases). This CDR3 region has 14 residues. The V gene lost 3 bases and the J gene lost 2 bases, with 12 bases spanning the gap. The germline V gene has CDR1 SGDLS and CDR2 YYNGEE. In DNA form, the CDR3 reads TGTGCCAGCAGCGCCAGCGGATATCCCTACGAGCAGTACTTC. It yields the protein CASSASGYPYEQYF.

The CDR3 bases are TGTGCCAGCAGTTGGGGGATAAGGGAGACCCAGTACTTC. This encodes CASSWGIRETQYF. V usage is TRBV12-3 or TRBV12-4 and J usage is TRBJ2-5, with D tentatively TRBD1 or TRBD2 (5 bases each). The length of the CDR3 is 13 residues. Trimming removed 4 bases from V and 5 bases from J, with 11 bases in between.

This sequence joins TRBV19 and TRBJ2-5, with 7 bases aligning to TRBD2. The germline V gene encodes CDR1 LNHDA and CDR2 SQIVND (reference sequence). The CDR3 spans 13 residues. V lost 7 bases to trimming and J lost 5 bases; unmatched junction nucleotides: 7. The CDR3 region is CASNGGSGETQYF. In nucleotides, the CDR3 is TGTGCCAGTAACGGCGGGAGTGGGGAGACCCAGTACTTC.

The chain joins TRBV7-2 to TRBJ2-7, with 7 positions matching TRBD2. CDR1 is SGHTA, CDR2 FQGNSA, per germline. This CDR3 comprises 14 residues. After removal of 1 base from V and 6 bases from J, the junction contained 6 bases not matched to a gene. The CDR3 protein is CASSLVVSGGEQYF. DNA of the CDR3: TGTGCCAGCAGCTTAGTGGTCTCGGGGGGCGAGCAGTACTTC. Based on the CDR3 plus reference TRBV7-2 and TRBJ2-7, the full variable domain is GAGVSQSPSNKVTEKGKDVELRCDPISGHTALYWYRQSLGQGLEFLIYFQGNSAPDKSGLPSDRFSAERTGGSVSTLTIQRTQQEDSAVYLCASSLVVSGGEQYFGPGTRLTVT.

This clone was seen only once. The V and J genes are TRBV28 and TRBJ2-1; D is possibly TRBD1 (6 bases). CDR1 is MDHEN and CDR2 is SYDVKM in the germline V gene. The CDR3 contains 11 residues. V lost 4 bases and J 12 bases, leaving 10 bases between the germline ends. The CDR3 DNA reads as TGTGCCAGCAGTTCGGACAGAGTGCAGTTCTTC. It translates to CASSSDRVQFF.

This chain uses TRBV4-3 with TRBJ1-2, with a possible D match to TRBD1 (5 bases). This CDR3 spans 14 amino acids. V lost 4 bases and J lost 1, with 10 bases in between. Germline V gives CDR1 LGHNA, CDR2 YSLEER. CDR3 in DNA: TGCGCCAGCAGCCTTGGGACGGGTAACTATGGCTACACCTTC. It is translated as CASSLGTGNYGYTF.

The chain combines TRBV6-1 with TRBJ2-1; 12 positions agree with TRBD2. The junction had 6 bases not matched to a gene; V was cut back by 2 bases and J by 7 bases. CDR1 is MNHNS, CDR2 SASEGT, per germline. This CDR3 is 16 amino acids long. In nucleotides, the CDR3 is TGTGCCAGCAGTGAAACGACTAGCGGGAGTTATAATGAGCAGTTCTTC. Residues: CASSETTSGSYNEQFF.

The chain joins TRBV11-3 to TRBJ2-1; 8 nucleotides match TRBD2. Germline V CDR1 and CDR2: SGHNT, YENEEA. J gave up 6 bases and V 1 base, and 5 bases lay outside the gene matches. CDR3 size: 15 residues. The CDR3, as DNA: TGTGCCAGCAGCTTAGCCGGACTAGCCCCCAATGAGCAGTTCTTC. It is translated as CASSLAGLAPNEQFF.

The genes are TRBV6-2 or TRBV6-3 and TRBJ2-2; D is perhaps TRBD1 (6 bases). CDR3 length equals 15 residues. The V end lost 5 bases, the J end lost 4 bases, and 14 bases lay between the germline ends. The V gene's germline CDR1 is MNHEY and CDR2 SVGEGT. The DNA of the CDR3 is TGTGCCAGCAGTCTCCATACAGGGACCACCGGGGAGCTGTTTTTT. This translates into CASSLHTGTTGELFF.

In its sample, this clone was seen a few times. In DNA, the CDR3 is TGTGCCAGCAGCTTAGCCGGACAGGCACCCCCCTACGAGCAGTACTTC. Translation: CASSLAGQAPPYEQYF. The chain recombines TRBV7-8 with TRBJ2-7; 7 nucleotides agree with TRBD1. The V and J ends lost 0 bases and 2 bases, in that order; junction bases with no gene match: 7. Germline V gene sequence: CDR1 SGHVS, CDR2 FQNEAQ. This CDR3 contains 16 residues.

A word on this clone: At one boundary the junction diverges from the germline segment, which might be a read error. The V gene is TRBV7-7, the J gene TRBJ2-1; D is perhaps TRBD2 (6 bases). This CDR3 has 16 residues. CDR1 and CDR2 (germline): SSHAT, FNYEAQ (reference sequence). The CDR3 sequence is CASSLDAGLGWNEQFF. In DNA form, the CDR3 reads TGTGCTAGCAGCTTAGATGCGGGATTGGGATGGAATGAGCAGTTCTTC.

The V gene is TRBV24-1, the J gene TRBJ2-1; D tentatively reads TRBD1 or TRBD2 (5 bases each). Trimming left V 7 bases short and J 7 bases short, with 10 bases between. This CDR3 has 12 residues. Germline V lookup: CDR1 KGHDR, CDR2 SFDVKD. The CDR3 loop is CATSTGRNEQFF. DNA of the CDR3: TGTGCCACCAGCACGGGACGGAATGAGCAGTTCTTC.

In DNA form, the CDR3 reads TGTGCCAGCAGGCGGACTAGCGGGACGAAATCCTACGAGCAGTACTTC. Protein sequence: CASRRTSGTKSYEQYF. This chain links TRBV5-6 with TRBJ2-7; 12 positions match TRBD2. Germline assignment: CDR1 SGHDT and CDR2 YYEEEE. After removal of 5 bases from V and 1 base from J, the junction contained 7 bases not matched to a gene. This CDR3 has 16 amino acids.

The V gene is TRBV6-1, the J gene TRBJ2-1, with TRBD2 matching 12 bases. This CDR3 comprises 16 residues. Germline assignment: CDR1 MNHNS and CDR2 SASEGT. V lost 4 bases, J lost 6 bases, and 7 bases stayed unmatched. This CDR3 is CASSGLAGVAFNEQFF. The CDR3 nucleotides are TGTGCCAGCAGTGGACTAGCGGGAGTCGCTTTCAATGAGCAGTTCTTC.

The rearrangement links TRBV6-1 to TRBJ2-3; no reliable D call. CDR3 size: 15 residues. Germline CDR1 and CDR2: MNHNS and SASEGT. The V gene lost 1 base and the J gene lost 2 bases, with 10 bases spanning the gap. The CDR3 nucleotides read TGTGCCAGCAGTGAAGTGTCGAGGACCACAGATACGCAGTATTTT. Amino acid sequence: CASSEVSRTTDTQYF.